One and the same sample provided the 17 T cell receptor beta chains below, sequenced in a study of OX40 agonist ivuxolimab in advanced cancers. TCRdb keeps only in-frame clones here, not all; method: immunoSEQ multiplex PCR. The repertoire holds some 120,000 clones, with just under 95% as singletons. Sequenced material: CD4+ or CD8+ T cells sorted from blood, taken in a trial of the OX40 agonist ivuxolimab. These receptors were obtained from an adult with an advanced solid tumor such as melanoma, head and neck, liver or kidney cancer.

The CDR3 DNA sequence: TGCGCCAGCAGCTTGACAGGGAGCACAGATACGCAGTATTTT. Protein: CASSLTGSTDTQYF. The chain has TRBV5-1 and TRBJ2-3, with a possible D match to TRBD1 (6 bases). The ends were cut back, 1 base at V and 0 bases at J, with 6 bases in the middle. The CDR3 extends over 14 amino acids. Per germline, CDR1 SGHRS and CDR2 YFSETQ.

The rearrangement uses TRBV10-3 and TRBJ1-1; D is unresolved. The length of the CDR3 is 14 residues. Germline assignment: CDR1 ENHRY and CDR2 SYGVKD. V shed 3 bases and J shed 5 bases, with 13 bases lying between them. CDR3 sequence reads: CAISDGWVGTEAFF. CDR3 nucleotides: TGTGCCATCAGTGATGGGTGGGTAGGGACTGAAGCTTTCTTT.

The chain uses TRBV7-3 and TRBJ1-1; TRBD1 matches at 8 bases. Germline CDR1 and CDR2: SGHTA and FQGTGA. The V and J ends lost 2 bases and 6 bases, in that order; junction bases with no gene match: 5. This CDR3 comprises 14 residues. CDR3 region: CASSLLPGQAEAFF. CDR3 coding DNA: TGTGCCAGCAGCTTACTCCCGGGACAGGCTGAAGCTTTCTTT.

In nucleotides, the CDR3 is TGCGCCAGCAGCCAACGGGTGAGCACAGATACGCAGTATTTT. Its protein is CASSQRVSTDTQYF. The genes are TRBV4-1 and TRBJ2-3; D is ambiguous. CDR1 and CDR2 from the germline V gene are MGHRA and YSYEKL. V dropped 2 bases and J dropped 0 bases, with 6 bases sitting between them. The CDR3 is 14 amino acids.

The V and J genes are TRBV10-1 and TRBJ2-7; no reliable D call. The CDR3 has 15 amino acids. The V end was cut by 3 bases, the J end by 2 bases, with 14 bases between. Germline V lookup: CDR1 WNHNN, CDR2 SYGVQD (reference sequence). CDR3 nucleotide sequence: TGCGCCAGCAGTGATTCCTTCCTGGCACCCTACGAGCAGTACTTC. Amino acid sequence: CASSDSFLAPYEQYF.

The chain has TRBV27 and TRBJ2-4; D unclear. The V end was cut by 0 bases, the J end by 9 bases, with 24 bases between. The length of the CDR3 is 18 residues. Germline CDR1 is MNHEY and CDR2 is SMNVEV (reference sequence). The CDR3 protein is CASSLSGFLGFGGIIQYF. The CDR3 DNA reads TGTGCCAGCAGTTTATCTGGGTTTTTGGGGTTCGGCGGAATCATTCAGTACTTC.

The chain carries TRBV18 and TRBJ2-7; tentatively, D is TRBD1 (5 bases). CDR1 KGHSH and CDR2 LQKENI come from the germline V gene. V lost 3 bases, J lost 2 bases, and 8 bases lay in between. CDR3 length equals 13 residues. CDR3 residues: CASSPRQTYEQYF. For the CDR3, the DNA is TGTGCCAGCTCACCGAGACAGACCTACGAGCAGTACTTC.

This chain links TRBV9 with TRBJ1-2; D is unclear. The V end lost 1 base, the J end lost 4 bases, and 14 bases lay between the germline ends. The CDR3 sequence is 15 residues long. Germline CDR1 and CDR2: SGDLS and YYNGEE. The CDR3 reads CASSVQAAPLYGYTF. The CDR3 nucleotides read TGTGCCAGCAGCGTACAGGCAGCTCCTCTCTATGGCTACACCTTC.

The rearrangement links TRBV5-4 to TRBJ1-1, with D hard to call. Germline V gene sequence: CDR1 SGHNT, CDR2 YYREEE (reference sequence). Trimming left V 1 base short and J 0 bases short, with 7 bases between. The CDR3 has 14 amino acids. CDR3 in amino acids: CASSLSGLNTEAFF. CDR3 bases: TGTGCCAGCAGCTTGTCGGGTCTGAACACTGAAGCTTTCTTT.

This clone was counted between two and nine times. For the CDR3, the DNA is TGTGCCAGCACCCTACAGGGTTGGCCAGGCTACACCTTC. Protein: CASTLQGWPGYTF. This rearrangement joins TRBV6-6 to TRBJ1-2; TRBD1 is a possible D gene (6 bases). This CDR3 spans 13 amino acids. Germline V gene sequence: CDR1 MNHNY, CDR2 SVGAGI (reference sequence). Trimming removed 7 bases at V and 8 bases at J, with 17 bases between.

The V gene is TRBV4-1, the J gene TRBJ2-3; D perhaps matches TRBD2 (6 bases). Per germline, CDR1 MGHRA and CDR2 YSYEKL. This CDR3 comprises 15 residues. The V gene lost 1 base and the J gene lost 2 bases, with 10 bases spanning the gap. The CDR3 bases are TGCGCCAGCAGCCAAGTAGCGGCTAACACAGATACGCAGTATTTT. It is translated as CASSQVAANTDTQYF.

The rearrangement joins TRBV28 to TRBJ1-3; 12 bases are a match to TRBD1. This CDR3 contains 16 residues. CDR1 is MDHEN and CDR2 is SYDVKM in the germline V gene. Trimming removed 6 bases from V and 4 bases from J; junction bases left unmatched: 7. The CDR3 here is CASSWDRGRGGNTIYF. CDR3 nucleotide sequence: TGTGCCAGCAGCTGGGACAGGGGGCGAGGGGGAAACACCATATATTTT.

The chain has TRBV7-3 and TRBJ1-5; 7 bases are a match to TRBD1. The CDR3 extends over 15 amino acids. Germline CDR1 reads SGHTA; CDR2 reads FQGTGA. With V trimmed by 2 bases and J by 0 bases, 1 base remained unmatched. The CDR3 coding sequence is TGTGCCAGCAGCTTAGGGACAGATAGCAATCAGCCCCAGCATTTT. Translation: CASSLGTDSNQPQHF.

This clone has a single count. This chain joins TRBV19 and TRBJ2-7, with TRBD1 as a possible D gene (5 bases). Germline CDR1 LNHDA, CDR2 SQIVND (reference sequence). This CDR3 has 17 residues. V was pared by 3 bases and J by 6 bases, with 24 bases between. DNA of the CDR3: TGTGCCAGTAGTATTAGATCCTGGCAGGGAACGTTTGGCGAGCAGTACTTC. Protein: CASSIRSWQGTFGEQYF.

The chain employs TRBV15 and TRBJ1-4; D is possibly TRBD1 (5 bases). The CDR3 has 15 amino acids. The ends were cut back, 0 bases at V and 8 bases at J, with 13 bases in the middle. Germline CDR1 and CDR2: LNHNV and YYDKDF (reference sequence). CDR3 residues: CATSRDVGSGEKLFF. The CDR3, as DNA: TGTGCCACCAGCAGAGATGTAGGGTCAGGGGAAAAACTGTTTTTT.

The CDR3 reads CARSLEFSETGVNEKLFF. CDR3 nucleotides: TGTGCCAGAAGCTTGGAATTTAGTGAGACAGGGGTTAATGAAAAACTGTTTTTT. The chain has TRBV5-3 and TRBJ1-4, with 8 bases aligning to TRBD1. TRBV5-3 falls under the ORF class, with uncertain function. Germline trimming cut 0 bases from V and 4 bases from J; bases unmatched to any gene: 11. The length of the CDR3 is 18 residues.

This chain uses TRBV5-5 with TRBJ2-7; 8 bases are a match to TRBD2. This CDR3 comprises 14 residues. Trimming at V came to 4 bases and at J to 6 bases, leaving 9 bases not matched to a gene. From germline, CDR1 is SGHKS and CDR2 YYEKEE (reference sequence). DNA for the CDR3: TGTGCCAGCAGCAGGGGACTAGGAGATCGCGAGCAGTACTTC. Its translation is CASSRGLGDREQYF.